Following are 7 T cell receptor beta chains from one sample sequenced in a study of graft-versus-host responses after intestinal transplantation. Irradiated, violet-dye-labeled stimulator cells, about 200,000 in number, were plated with about 200,000 CFSE-labeled responder cells. The protocol was immunoSEQ multiplex PCR, while the TCRdb copy is restricted to in-frame clones and leaves out a portion. The sample carries about 15,000 clones, roughly two fifths recorded once. The sample in question was alloreactive CD8+ T cells from a mixed lymphocyte reaction culture, obtained before intestinal transplant. Subset noted: CFSE-low proliferating T cells sorted from roughly six-day pre-transplant mixed lymphocyte reaction (GvH or HvG direction). These receptors were obtained from a human patient who received an intestinal transplant.

This clone has just a few counts. This chain joins TRBV4-1 and TRBJ1-2; D is undetermined. This CDR3 spans 13 amino acids. Germline CDR1 and CDR2: MGHRA and YSYEKL. V dropped 4 bases and J dropped 7 bases, with 13 bases sitting between them. The CDR3 DNA follows: TGCGCCAGCAGCCCTTCATTCCTACCTGGCTACACCTTC. This encodes CASSPSFLPGYTF.

This chain uses TRBV7-9 with TRBJ1-1; tentatively, D is TRBD1 (6 bases). Germline values: CDR1 SEHNR, CDR2 FQNEAQ (reference sequence). Trimming removed 5 bases from V and 1 base from J, with 11 bases in between. This CDR3 has 14 amino acids. The CDR3: CASSAGVGNTEAFF. For the CDR3, the DNA is TGTGCCAGCAGCGCAGGGGTTGGGAACACTGAAGCTTTCTTT.

The rearrangement joins TRBV7-2 to TRBJ1-1; TRBD1 is a possible D gene (5 bases). The CDR3 consists of 15 residues. In germline, CDR1 is SGHTA, CDR2 FQGNSA. V shed 0 bases and J shed 1 base, with 9 bases lying between them. The CDR3 region is CASSLAGEGNTEAFF. CDR3 in DNA: TGTGCCAGCAGCTTAGCAGGGGAGGGGAACACTGAAGCTTTCTTT.

The V gene is TRBV15, the J gene TRBJ2-2; 10 bases map to TRBD2. The CDR3 is 15 residues long. The germline V gene encodes CDR1 LNHNV and CDR2 YYDKDF (reference sequence). V gave up 6 bases and J gave up 2 bases; unmatched junction bases: 3. The CDR3 reads CATRGTSVNTGELFF. CDR3 sequence (DNA): TGTGCCACCAGGGGGACTAGCGTAAACACCGGGGAGCTGTTTTTT.

The chain employs TRBV4-1 and TRBJ2-7; the D is unclear. This CDR3 spans 13 amino acids. The germline V gene has CDR1 MGHRA and CDR2 YSYEKL. V was trimmed by 2 bases and J by 3 bases, leaving 8 bases between them. This CDR3 is CASSQQESYEQYF. For the CDR3, the DNA is TGCGCCAGCAGCCAACAGGAAAGCTACGAGCAGTACTTC.

This clone showed up just once. The chain is built from TRBV19 and TRBJ2-7, with a possible D match to TRBD1 (6 bases). This CDR3 is 15 amino acids long. Germline CDR1 is LNHDA and CDR2 is SQIVND (reference sequence). Trimming left V 1 base short and J 0 bases short, with 10 bases between. The CDR3 protein is CASSIGTGSSYEQYF. The CDR3, as DNA: TGTGCCAGTAGTATAGGTACAGGGAGCTCCTACGAGCAGTACTTC.

By share, this clone counts as medium-sized. V and J are TRBV4-1 and TRBJ1-5; 9 nucleotides line up with TRBD1. Looked up from germline, CDR1 is MGHRA and CDR2 is YSYEKL. CDR3 length equals 16 residues. The V and J ends lost 3 bases and 3 bases, in that order; junction bases with no gene match: 6. In nucleotides, the CDR3 is TGCGCCAGCAGCCAGGCGGGACAGGGAGACAATCAGCCCCAGCATTTT. This gives the protein CASSQAGQGDNQPQHF.